This paragraph reports one T cell receptor beta chain. The data stem from a study of blood T cell repertoires in COVID-19. Study context: PBMCs, B-cell-depleted T cells, or T cells were the source of the cDNA or gDNA that made up the material.

The CDR3 loop spans 18 amino acids. The germline V gene encodes CDR1 MNHNS and CDR2 SASEGT. The V gene lost 3 bases and the J gene lost 1 base, with 19 bases spanning the gap. Sequencing used immunoSEQ multiplex PCR; TCRdb keeps in-frame clones, though not all of them. The sample lists approximately 250,000 clones, around four fifths occurring once. The clonotype comes from a woman aged 55-69 years with active or convalescent COVID-19. The rearrangement joins TRBV6-1 to TRBJ1-3; perhaps TRBD1 as D (5 bases). Specimen: peripheral blood. The CDR3 reads CASSDTRGGQTSGNTIYF. CDR3 nucleotides: TGTGCCAGCAGTGACACCCGCGGCGGACAAACTTCTGGAAACACCATATATTTT.